Presented here are 18 T cell receptor beta chains from one specimen sequenced in a study of beta chain features in type 1 diabetes. Study-wide points: Patients with Type 1 diabetes showed moderately but significantly shorter TCRB CDR3s in all four CD4+ subsets.

Expressed TCRB transcripts were sequenced because the isolated RNA had all been reverse transcribed beforehand. Sequencing used immunoSEQ multiplex PCR; TCRdb keeps in-frame clones, though not all of them. This sample has more than 200,000 clones; 15% to 20% occur once, and the top ten carry 0.07% to 0.095%. These receptors lack a known antigen. Sequenced material: naive CD4+ T cells from blood. The origin of the receptors is a man aged 30 to 45 with type 1 diabetes.

This chain joins TRBV2 and TRBJ2-2; 7 bases map to TRBD1. The CDR3 runs 16 residues. V gave up 2 bases and J gave up 1 base; unmatched junction bases: 4. Germline loops: CDR1 SNHLY, CDR2 FYNNEI. Here the CDR3 reads CASSEFGTENTGELFF. The CDR3 DNA reads as TGTGCCAGCAGTGAATTTGGGACAGAGAACACCGGGGAGCTGTTTTTT. Complete variable domain (other parts from reference TRBV2 and TRBJ2-2): EPEVTQTPSHQVTQMGQEVILRCVPISNHLYFYWYRQILGQKVEFLVSFYNNEISEKSEIFDDQFSVERPDGSNFTLKIRSTKLEDSAMYFCASSEFGTENTGELFFGEGSRLTVL.

This clone was observed a handful of times. Other DNA sequences from this sample encode an identical CDR3 as well. The genes are TRBV7-9 and TRBJ2-3; unclear D gene. V was trimmed by 1 base and J by 0 bases, leaving 5 bases between them. Per the germline V gene, CDR1 is SEHNR and CDR2 is FQNEAQ (reference sequence). This CDR3 has 14 amino acids. The CDR3 coding sequence is TGTGCCAGCAGCTTAGGTCGGAGCACAGATACGCAGTATTTT. Protein: CASSLGRSTDTQYF.

This chain connects TRBV14 to TRBJ2-3; no reliable D call. Germline CDR1 SGHDN, CDR2 FVKESK. V was clipped by 2 bases and J by 0 bases, with 12 bases between them. This CDR3 has 16 amino acids. The DNA of the CDR3 is TGTGCCAGCAGCCAAACTTTACTACGAAGCACAGATACGCAGTATTTT. Its protein product is CASSQTLLRSTDTQYF.

V and J are TRBV29-1 and TRBJ2-3; no definite D call. V was trimmed by 6 bases and J by 4 bases, leaving 11 bases between them. This CDR3 comprises 12 residues. Germline CDR1 and CDR2: SQVTM and ANQGSEA. The CDR3 coding sequence is TGCAGCGTCCTAGACGGTCCAGATACGCAGTATTTT. As protein: CSVLDGPDTQYF.

The J gene is TRBJ2-1, the V gene TRBV25-1; TRBD2 matches 12 bases. CDR3 length equals 14 residues. J gave up 7 bases and V 6 bases, and 4 bases lay outside the gene matches. CDR1 is MGHDK and CDR2 is SYGVNS in the germline V gene. CDR3 amino acids: CASSRLAGENEQFF. The CDR3 DNA follows: TGTGCCAGCAGCCGACTAGCGGGAGAGAATGAGCAGTTCTTC.

The V call is TRBV29-1, the J call TRBJ1-2; 7 bases align to TRBD1. CDR1 and CDR2 from the germline V gene are SQVTM and ANQGSEA. Losses at the gene ends were 5 bases for V and 5 bases for J; bases not matched to a gene: 14. The CDR3 length is 15 residues. The DNA of the CDR3 is TGCAGCGTTACGGTCCTACAGGGGCTAGGGTATGGCTACACCTTC. Protein: CSVTVLQGLGYGYTF.

The CDR3 DNA reads as TGTGCCAGTTCAGGCGCGGACATCACCTACGAGCAGTACTTC. This encodes CASSGADITYEQYF. This chain connects TRBV28 to TRBJ2-7, with D tentatively TRBD1 (5 bases). Per germline, CDR1 MDHEN and CDR2 SYDVKM. CDR3 length equals 14 residues. The germline V and J ends were trimmed by 9 bases and 2 bases, with 17 bases remaining between them. Filled out from reference TRBV28 and TRBJ2-7, the complete variable domain reads DVKVTQSSRYLVKRTGEKVFLECVQDMDHENMFWYRQDPGLGLRLIYFSYDVKMKEKGDIPEGYSVSREKKERFSLILESASTNQTSMYLCASSGADITYEQYFGPGTRLTVT.

The chain carries TRBV9 and TRBJ2-1; a possible D gene is TRBD2 (6 bases). Germline V gene data show CDR1 as SGDLS and CDR2 as YYNGEE. Trimming stripped 2 bases from V and 10 bases from J, with 16 bases between. CDR3 length equals 14 residues. The CDR3 loop is CASSVILAGREQFF. CDR3 in DNA: TGTGCCAGCAGCGTGATACTAGCCGGGCGGGAGCAGTTCTTC. The full variable domain, completed using reference TRBV9 and TRBJ2-1, is DSGVTQTPKHLITATGQRVTLRCSPRSGDLSVYWYQQSLDQGLQFLIQYYNGEERAKGNILERFSAQQFPDLHSELNLSSLELGDSALYFCASSVILAGREQFFGPGTRLTVL.

The gene calls are TRBV28 and TRBJ2-5, with D uncertain. This CDR3 is built from 13 residues. V was clipped by 7 bases and J by 2 bases, with 11 bases between them. Germline assignment: CDR1 MDHEN and CDR2 SYDVKM. The CDR3: CASIPQYQETQYF. DNA for the CDR3: TGTGCCAGCATCCCGCAGTATCAAGAGACCCAGTACTTC.

The V and J genes are TRBV5-1 and TRBJ2-1; D gene unclear. The germline gives CDR1 SGHRS, CDR2 YFSETQ. With 4 bases removed from V and 9 bases from J, the gap between germline ends came to 14 bases. CDR3 length: 13 residues. CDR3 DNA sequence: TGCGCCAGCAGCCAGTTTGGCCGCGTTGAGCAGTTCTTC. Translated, it gives CASSQFGRVEQFF.

This clone was seen a handful of times. Compared with germline, one end of the junction differs, possibly owing to a read error. V is TRBV30 and J is TRBJ2-4; 7 nucleotides agree with TRBD2. CDR1 GTSNPN and CDR2 SVGIG come from the germline V gene (reference sequence). The CDR3 is made up of 15 amino acids. The CDR3 sequence is CAGRGGSTAKNIQYF. CDR3 coding DNA: TGTGCCGGGAGGGGCGGGAGCACTGCCAAAAACATTCAGTACTTC.

This clone was seen more than once but under ten times. The chain uses TRBV20-1 and TRBJ2-1; D ambiguous. V lost 8 bases, J lost 11 bases, and 16 bases lay in between. Looked up from germline, CDR1 is DFQATT and CDR2 is SNEGSKA (reference sequence). There are 11 residues in the CDR3. The CDR3 protein is CSPSSLFQQFF. Written as DNA, the CDR3 is TGCAGTCCAAGCAGCCTTTTTCAGCAGTTCTTC.

V and J are TRBV7-3 and TRBJ2-1; TRBD1 matches at 8 bases. The CDR3 loop spans 12 amino acids. V gave up 5 bases and J gave up 14 bases; unmatched junction bases: 8. The germline V gene has CDR1 SGHTA and CDR2 FQGTGA. CDR3 residues: CASSLTGGTEFF. The CDR3 nucleotides are TGTGCCAGCAGCCTTACAGGGGGTACTGAGTTCTTC.

The V and J genes are TRBV29-1 and TRBJ2-5; the D call may be TRBD1 or TRBD2 (6 bases each). The CDR3 has 12 residues. Germline CDR1 is SQVTM and CDR2 is ANQGSEA. V lost 6 bases, J lost 5 bases, and 13 bases lay in between. The CDR3 region is CSVGGRRETQYF. The CDR3, as DNA: TGCAGCGTAGGGGGGCGCAGGGAGACCCAGTACTTC.

J is TRBJ2-7 and V is TRBV28; the D gene could be TRBD1 or TRBD2 (6 bases each). The ends were cut back, 3 bases at V and 2 bases at J, with 11 bases in the middle. The germline V gene encodes CDR1 MDHEN and CDR2 SYDVKM. CDR3 length: 14 residues. The CDR3 nucleotides are TGTGCCAGCAGTTTGGAGGGGGTCCCCTACGAGCAGTACTTC. Amino acids: CASSLEGVPYEQYF.

The chain links TRBV6-5 to TRBJ1-1, with D tentatively TRBD1 (5 bases). The CDR3 totals 13 residues. With 5 bases removed from V and 1 base from J, the gap between germline ends came to 8 bases. Germline V lookup: CDR1 MNHEY, CDR2 SVGAGI. The CDR3 coding sequence is TGTGCCAGCAGTCGACAGAGGAACACTGAAGCTTTCTTT. The encoded protein is CASSRQRNTEAFF.

The rearrangement links TRBV28 to TRBJ2-1, with D maybe TRBD2 (6 bases). CDR1 is MDHEN and CDR2 is SYDVKM in the germline V gene. The CDR3 has 13 residues. V shed 7 bases and J shed 8 bases, with 15 bases lying between them. CDR3 amino acids: CASTFGSSDEQFF. The CDR3, as DNA: TGTGCCAGCACCTTCGGGAGTTCCGATGAGCAGTTCTTC.

This clone was picked up a small number of times. CDR3 in DNA: TGCAGCGCCGCCGGGACCCGGGGAGGAGAGCAGTTCTTC. Encoded protein: CSAAGTRGGEQFF. The chain has TRBV29-1 and TRBJ2-1; D may be TRBD2 (6 bases). The germline V gene encodes CDR1 SQVTM and CDR2 ANQGSEA. The CDR3 length is 13 residues. Trimming stripped 7 bases from V and 10 bases from J, with 20 bases between.